These T cell receptor beta chains were read from a single sample in a study of shared clonotypes between healthy human individuals. Assay used: immunoSEQ multiplex PCR; TCRdb lists only in-frame clones, some missing. The sample consists of over a million clones, 75% to 85% of them appearing once. The sample was memory CD4+ T cells from PBMCs. Receptor source: a man younger than 30 in good health. Some clones in this sample may be carry-over from other donors' samples. Each CDR3 is given without its conserved first and last residue.

j_call v_call cdr3_aa
TRBJ1-1 TRBV5-4 ASSSDGASPEAF
TRBJ1-1 TRBV6-1 ASSEMRRSTEAF
TRBJ1-5 TRBV18 ASSPPWDSGKGPQH
TRBJ1-2 TRBV30 AWSVAGPGYT
TRBJ2-7 TRBV20-1 SARRNEQY
TRBJ2-7 TRBV29-1 SVLGGRGYEQY
TRBJ2-1 TRBV5-1 ASSKESWRDEQF
TRBJ2-7 TRBV19 ASSQQTGPAYEQY
TRBJ2-1 TRBV7-2 ASSWGRHNEQF
TRBJ1-1 TRBV7-2 ASSFDPGAEAF
TRBJ2-5 TRBV19 ASSIVRSGKPETQY
TRBJ1-2 TRBV28 ASSDAGYT
TRBJ2-7 TRBV11-2 ASSLGRAFLDEQY
TRBJ1-2 TRBV10-2 ASTLARDFSYT
TRBJ2-7 TRBV5-1 ASSPGNSRGPSYEQY
TRBJ1-3 TRBV27 ASSFRGGNTIY
TRBJ2-3 TRBV5-1 ASSPSTDTQY
TRBJ2-1 TRBV19 ASSISASYYNEQF
TRBJ2-7 TRBV28 ASSPVGYEQY
TRBJ2-1 TRBV28 ASSLPSSGIYNEQF
TRBJ2-3 TRBV7-2 ASSPRSFTDTQY
TRBJ2-7 TRBV6-1 ASSAQGGTERGEQY
TRBJ2-3 TRBV7-8 ASSLMRGRADTQY
TRBJ2-5 TRBV13 ASSPTGYQETQY
TRBJ2-1 TRBV5-1 ASSLALGEQF
TRBJ1-4 TRBV7-9 ASSPAGGLNEKLF
TRBJ2-1 TRBV6-1 ASIRGSVMNEQF
TRBJ2-1 TRBV5-1 ASRSSGARTYNEQF
TRBJ2-1 TRBV11-3 ASSLSRSGNEQF
TRBJ1-2 TRBV7-6 ASSLGGGNYGYT
TRBJ1-5 TRBV4-1 ASSGRTGKDQPQH
TRBJ2-4 TRBV15 ATSRDRGDKNIQY
TRBJ1-2 TRBV11-1 ASSPPGGTFYGYT
TRBJ1-2 TRBV27 ASSYRASYGYT
TRBJ2-7 TRBV19 ASGRGTYEQY
TRBJ1-1 TRBV7-9 ASSLGGSPNTEAF
TRBJ2-2 TRBV11-2 ASSLLRANTGELF
TRBJ2-7 TRBV28 ASSLGARAGAWEQY
TRBJ2-1 TRBV11-1 ASSWALAGSEQF
TRBJ1-2 TRBV28 ASHPDTNYGYT
TRBJ1-2 TRBV28 ASSPRDRGVSGYT
TRBJ1-5 TRBV28 ASSFSNQPQH
TRBJ2-7 TRBV4-1 ASSQGTGGRSYEQY
TRBJ2-7 TRBV5-1 ASSLEPEPGSYEQY
TRBJ1-1 TRBV2 ASSRRAGEAF
TRBJ1-3 TRBV18 ASSPPTGSSGNTIY
TRBJ2-3 TRBV5-1 ASSPMGSGSDTQY
TRBJ1-5 TRBV19 ASSKGQLYNQPQH
TRBJ2-1 TRBV2 ASSGGTRSYNEQF
TRBJ2-1 TRBV7-3 ASSSDLSRQF
TRBJ1-2 TRBV5-1 ASGDRPQANYGYT